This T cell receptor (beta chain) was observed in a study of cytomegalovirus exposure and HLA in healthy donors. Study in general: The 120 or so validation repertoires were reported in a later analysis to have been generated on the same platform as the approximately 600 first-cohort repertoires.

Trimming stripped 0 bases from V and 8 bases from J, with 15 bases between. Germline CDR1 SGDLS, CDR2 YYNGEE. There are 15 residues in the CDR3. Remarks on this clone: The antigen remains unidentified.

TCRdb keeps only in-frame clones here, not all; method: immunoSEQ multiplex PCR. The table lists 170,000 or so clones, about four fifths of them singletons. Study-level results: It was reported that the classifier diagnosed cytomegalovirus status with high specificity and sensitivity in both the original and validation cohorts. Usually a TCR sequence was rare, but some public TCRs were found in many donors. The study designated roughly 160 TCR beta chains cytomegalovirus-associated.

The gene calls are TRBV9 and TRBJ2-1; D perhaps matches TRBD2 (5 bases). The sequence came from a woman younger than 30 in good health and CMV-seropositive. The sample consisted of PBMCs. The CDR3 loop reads CASSVEVANGDEQFF. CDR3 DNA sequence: TGTGCCAGCAGCGTAGAAGTTGCAAACGGGGATGAGCAGTTCTTC.